The next 23 T cell receptor beta chains were all read from a single sample in a study of cytomegalovirus exposure and HLA in healthy donors. The primer mix had 60 Vbeta and 13 Jbeta primers. Profiled with immunoSEQ multiplex PCR; TCRdb holds only in-frame clones, not every one. Recorded here are some 34,000 clones; the top ten clones represent over 4%. Sequencing was done on a sample of PBMCs. These receptors came from a middle-aged woman in good health and CMV-seropositive.

The chain combines TRBV5-4 with TRBJ2-1; perhaps TRBD1 as D (6 bases). Trimming took off 2 bases at V and 4 bases at J, with 13 bases between the two ends. CDR1 and CDR2 from the germline V gene are SGHNT and YYREEE (reference sequence). CDR3 length: 15 residues. DNA of the CDR3: TGTGCCAGCAGCTTCGGACAGACAACTTACAATGAGCAGTTCTTC. This sequence encodes CASSFGQTTYNEQFF.

Turning to this clone: The same CDR3 is also encoded by other DNA sequences in this sample. The chain has TRBV5-1 and TRBJ2-1; TRBD2 aligns across 8 bases. This CDR3 is 14 amino acids long. Germline V gene sequence: CDR1 SGHRS, CDR2 YFSETQ. The V and J ends lost 0 bases and 5 bases, in that order; junction bases with no gene match: 1. The DNA of the CDR3 is TGCGCCAGCAGCTTGGCGGGAGGGGACAATGAGCAGTTCTTC. Translation gives CASSLAGGDNEQFF.

The chain has TRBV11-3 and TRBJ2-2, with 10 positions matching TRBD1. The CDR3 totals 16 residues. The germline CDR1 and CDR2 sequences are SGHNT and YENEEA. J was trimmed by 5 bases and V by 1 base; bases with no gene match: 4. CDR3 region: CASSLGQGAWTGELFF. The CDR3 nucleotides read TGTGCCAGCAGCTTAGGACAGGGGGCGTGGACCGGGGAGCTGTTTTTT.

The chain couples TRBV18 to TRBJ2-7, with 7 positions matching TRBD1. Germline V gene lookup returns CDR1 KGHSH and CDR2 LQKENI. With V trimmed by 5 bases and J by 3 bases, 4 bases remained unmatched. The CDR3 runs 13 residues. This CDR3 is CASSKQGVYEQYF. The CDR3 DNA sequence: TGTGCCAGCTCAAAGCAGGGGGTCTACGAGCAGTACTTC.

This rearrangement joins TRBV30 to TRBJ1-2, with 9 bases identical to TRBD1. Per the germline V gene, CDR1 is GTSNPN and CDR2 is SVGIG (reference sequence). With V trimmed by 1 base and J by 8 bases, 14 bases remained unmatched. This CDR3 comprises 16 residues. The CDR3 nucleotides read TGTGCCTGGAGTGCCGGGACAGGGAGACCTATGAGCGGCTACACCTTC. Translating gives CAWSAGTGRPMSGYTF.

J is TRBJ2-1 and V is TRBV7-9; TRBD2 agrees at 10 bases. V was clipped by 6 bases and J by 0 bases; unmatched bases: 8. This CDR3 is 17 amino acids long. Germline-derived CDR1 and CDR2 are SEHNR and FQNEAQ (reference sequence). The CDR3 sequence is CASRPTSGLSSYNEQFF. The CDR3 coding sequence is TGTGCCAGCAGGCCGACTAGCGGGTTAAGCTCCTACAATGAGCAGTTCTTC.

The DNA of the CDR3 is TGCGCCAGCAGTGGCGGGACTACAGATACGCAGTATTTT. It codes for CASSGGTTDTQYF. V usage is TRBV10-2 and J usage is TRBJ2-3; TRBD2 is a possible D gene (6 bases). The germline V gene has CDR1 WSHSY and CDR2 SAAADI. The CDR3 sequence is 13 residues long. V was pared by 4 bases and J by 3 bases, with 8 bases between.

The CDR3 sequence is CASSLGVNQPQHF. In DNA, the CDR3 is TGCGCCAGCAGCCTCGGAGTTAATCAGCCCCAGCATTTT. This chain links TRBV4-3 with TRBJ1-5; D unclear. Germline CDR1 reads LGHNA; CDR2 reads YSLEER. This CDR3 region has 13 residues. V gave up 4 bases and J gave up 4 bases, with 8 bases separating them.

The V gene is TRBV9, the J gene TRBJ2-3, with 10 bases aligning to TRBD2. The CDR3 sequence is 14 residues long. V trimming: 2 bases; J trimming: 4 bases; junction bases outside the gene matches: 1. Germline values: CDR1 SGDLS, CDR2 YYNGEE. The CDR3 DNA sequence: TGTGCCAGCAGCGTTAGCGGGAGGTCAGATACGCAGTATTTT. Its protein is CASSVSGRSDTQYF.

This chain links TRBV28 with TRBJ2-3; a weak D match, TRBD2 (7 bases). The V end lost 3 bases, the J end lost 0 bases, and 10 bases lay between the germline ends. CDR1 is MDHEN and CDR2 is SYDVKM in the germline V gene. The CDR3 sequence is 15 residues long. The DNA for the CDR3 is TGTGCCAGCAGTTTTCGGGGGGCGAGCACAGATACGCAGTATTTT. Protein product: CASSFRGASTDTQYF.

The V and J genes are TRBV2 and TRBJ1-1; D is possibly TRBD1 (5 bases). Trimming stripped 4 bases from V and 1 base from J, with 10 bases between. The CDR3 is 14 residues long. CDR1 and CDR2 (germline): SNHLY, FYNNEI. The CDR3 DNA reads TGTGCCAGCAGTGTGACGGGGGGGAACACTGAAGCTTTCTTT. It specifies CASSVTGGNTEAFF.

The chain is built from TRBV18 and TRBJ2-1, with D perhaps TRBD2 (5 bases). This CDR3 comprises 15 residues. Trimming stripped 2 bases from V and 6 bases from J, with 14 bases between. Germline CDR1 KGHSH, CDR2 LQKENI. The CDR3 region is CASSPGFVEANEQFF. CDR3 nucleotide sequence: TGTGCCAGCTCACCAGGCTTCGTGGAGGCCAATGAGCAGTTCTTC. Drawing the rest from reference TRBV18 and TRBJ2-1, the complete variable domain is NAGVMQNPRHLVRRRGQEARLRCSPMKGHSHVYWYRQLPEEGLKFMVYLQKENIIDESGMPKERFSAEFPKEGPSILRIQQVVRGDSAAYFCASSPGFVEANEQFFGPGTRLTVL.

The chain is built from TRBV9 and TRBJ1-2, with D maybe TRBD1 (5 bases). Germline V gene lookup returns CDR1 SGDLS and CDR2 YYNGEE. Trimming took 3 bases from V and 4 from J, leaving 10 bases between them. CDR3 size: 13 residues. In nucleotides, the CDR3 is TGTGCCAGCAGCGAGGGGAATCTCTATGGCTACACCTTC. Residues: CASSEGNLYGYTF.

CDR3: CASSQEPGRRTEAFF. The CDR3 nucleotides read TGTGCCAGCAGCCAAGAGCCGGGGAGGAGGACTGAAGCTTTCTTT. The chain uses TRBV4-2 and TRBJ1-1; D remains ambiguous. CDR3 length equals 15 residues. Germline CDR1 is LGHNA and CDR2 is YNFKEQ. V gave up 0 bases and J gave up 5 bases, with 13 bases separating them.

CDR3: CASTPDRDGTQYF. DNA of the CDR3: TGTGCCAGCACCCCGGACAGGGACGGGACCCAGTACTTC. J is TRBJ2-5 and V is TRBV2, with TRBD1 identical over 8 bases. The CDR3 extends over 13 amino acids. After removal of 7 bases from V and 7 bases from J, the junction contained 8 bases not matched to a gene. Germline CDR1 reads SNHLY; CDR2 reads FYNNEI.

The chain joins TRBV27 to TRBJ2-1, with D unclear. Germline V CDR1 and CDR2: MNHEY, SMNVEV (reference sequence). V was clipped by 3 bases and J by 5 bases, with 11 bases between them. The CDR3 contains 14 residues. In nucleotides, the CDR3 is TGTGCCAGCAGTTTCCTGGGCTTTAACAATGAGCAGTTCTTC. Amino acid sequence: CASSFLGFNNEQFF.

The V call is TRBV10-2, the J call TRBJ2-6, with a possible D match to TRBD2 (6 bases). The CDR3 is 16 residues long. Per germline, CDR1 WSHSY and CDR2 SAAADI. The V gene lost 5 bases and the J gene lost 2 bases, with 13 bases spanning the gap. The CDR3 sequence: CASSPGTFAGANVLTF. The DNA for the CDR3 is TGCGCCAGCAGTCCTGGGACTTTCGCTGGGGCCAACGTCCTGACTTTC.

The rearrangement uses TRBV25-1 and TRBJ2-2, with D perhaps matching TRBD2 (6 bases). Per the germline V gene, CDR1 is MGHDK and CDR2 is SYGVNS. V dropped 4 bases and J dropped 6 bases, with 18 bases sitting between them. The CDR3 extends over 16 amino acids. CDR3 sequence: CASSARLGLKAGELFF. The CDR3 nucleotides read TGTGCCAGCAGTGCCCGACTAGGACTCAAGGCCGGGGAGCTGTTTTTT.

This chain joins TRBV19 and TRBJ1-2; 8 bases map to TRBD1. The CDR3 has 13 amino acids. Germline V lookup: CDR1 LNHDA, CDR2 SQIVND (reference sequence). Trimming took 8 bases from V and 4 from J; bases not matched to a gene: 6. For the CDR3, the DNA is TGTGCCAGTTCCGACAGGGGCACCTATGGCTACACCTTC. It specifies CASSDRGTYGYTF.

This chain links TRBV18 with TRBJ1-1, with D maybe TRBD1 (5 bases). Trimming took off 1 base at V and 1 base at J, with 7 bases between the two ends. CDR3 length: 14 residues. The germline CDR1 and CDR2 sequences are KGHSH and LQKENI. The CDR3 bases are TGTGCCAGCTCACCACTACAGGCGAACACTGAAGCTTTCTTT. Encoded protein: CASSPLQANTEAFF.

The CDR3 nucleotides are TGTGCCAGCAGTTTTAGTTATGAAAAACTGTTTTTT. The encoded protein is CASSFSYEKLFF. V gene TRBV2 combines with J gene TRBJ1-4; D unresolved. Trimming pared 5 bases from V and 6 bases from J, leaving 7 bases between. The CDR3 loop spans 12 amino acids. From germline, CDR1 is SNHLY and CDR2 FYNNEI.

The chain joins TRBV7-2 to TRBJ2-1, with D perhaps matching TRBD2 (6 bases). Trimming removed 5 bases at V and 4 bases at J, with 15 bases between. The V gene's germline CDR1 is SGHTA and CDR2 FQGNSA. This CDR3 spans 15 amino acids. The DNA for the CDR3 is TGTGCCAGCAGCCCTGACTCCGGAGGGTACAATGAGCAGTTCTTC. This translates into CASSPDSGGYNEQFF. Supplemented by reference TRBV7-2 and TRBJ2-1, the full variable domain reads GAGVSQSPSNKVTEKGKDVELRCDPISGHTALYWYRQSLGQGLEFLIYFQGNSAPDKSGLPSDRFSAERTGGSVSTLTIQRTQQEDSAVYLCASSPDSGGYNEQFFGPGTRLTVL.

The chain uses TRBV7-9 and TRBJ1-3; 8 nucleotides line up with TRBD1. The germline CDR1 and CDR2 sequences are SEHNR and FQNEAQ (reference sequence). V gave up 3 bases and J gave up 4 bases; unmatched junction bases: 2. This CDR3 region has 14 residues. This CDR3 is CASSLTGEGNTIYF. In DNA form, the CDR3 reads TGTGCCAGCAGCTTGACAGGGGAGGGAAACACCATATATTTT.